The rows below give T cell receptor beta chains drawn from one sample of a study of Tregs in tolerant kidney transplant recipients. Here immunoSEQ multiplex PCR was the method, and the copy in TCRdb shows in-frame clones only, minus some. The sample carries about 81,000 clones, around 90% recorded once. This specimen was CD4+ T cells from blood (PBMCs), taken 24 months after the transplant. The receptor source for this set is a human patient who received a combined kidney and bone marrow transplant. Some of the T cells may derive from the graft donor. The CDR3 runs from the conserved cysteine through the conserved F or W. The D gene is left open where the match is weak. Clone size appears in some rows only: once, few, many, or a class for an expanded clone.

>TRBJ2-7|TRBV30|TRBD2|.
TGTGCCTGGACTAGCGGGAGGTCCCCCGACGAGCAGTACTTC
CAWTSGRSPDEQYF
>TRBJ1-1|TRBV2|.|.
TGTGCCACCCTCGTTTTGCAGAAGAACACTGAAGCTTTCTTT
CATLVLQKNTEAFF
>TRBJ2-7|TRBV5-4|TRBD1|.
TGTGCCAGCAGCACCGGACAGGGCTCCTACGAGCAGTACTTC
CASSTGQGSYEQYF
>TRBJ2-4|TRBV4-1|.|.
TGCGCCAGCAGCCAACTAGCGTTAGGCAAAAACATTCAGTACTTC
CASSQLALGKNIQYF
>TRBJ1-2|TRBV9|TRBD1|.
TGTGCCAGCAGCGAGGGGACAGGGTATTACTATGGCTACACCTTC
CASSEGTGYYYGYTF
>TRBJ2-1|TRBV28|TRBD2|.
TGTGCCAGCAGTTTATCCGTAGCGGGGGCCTATGAGCAGTTCTTC
CASSLSVAGAYEQFF
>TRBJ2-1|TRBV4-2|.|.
TGTGCCAGCAGCCAATCCCGAACGGACTATCTGGGTGACAATGAGCAGTTCTTC
CASSQSRTDYLGDNEQFF
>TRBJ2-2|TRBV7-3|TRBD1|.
TGTGCCAGCAGCTTAAACAGGGGGGTCGGGGAGCTGTTTTTT
CASSLNRGVGELFF
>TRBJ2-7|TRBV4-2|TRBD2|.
TGTGCCAGCAGCCTGGGACTAGTTTACGAGCAGTACTTC
CASSLGLVYEQYF
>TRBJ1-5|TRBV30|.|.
TGTGCCTGGAATGAGGGGGTTCAGCCTCAGCATTTT
CAWNEGVQPQHF
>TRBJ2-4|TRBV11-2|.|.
TGTGCCAGCAGCTTCTCATCAGGCCTCAGCTTAGCCAAAAACATTCAGTACTTC
CASSFSSGLSLAKNIQYF
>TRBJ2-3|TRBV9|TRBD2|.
TGTGCCAGCAGCGTAGTAATAGCGGGGGGGCAAGCAGATACGCAGTATTTT
CASSVVIAGGQADTQYF
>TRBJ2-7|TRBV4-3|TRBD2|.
TGCGCCAGCAGCCAAGAAGCTAGCGGGAGATCCTACGAGCAGTACTTC
CASSQEASGRSYEQYF
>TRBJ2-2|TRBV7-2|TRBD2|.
TGTGCCAGCAGCTTAGCTAGCGGGGCCTACACCGGGGAGCTGTTTTTT
CASSLASGAYTGELFF
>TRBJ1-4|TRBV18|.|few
TGTGCCAGCTCACCATTGGCGGGGAGGGAGTTGCAGAAACTGTTTTTT
CASSPLAGRELQKLFF
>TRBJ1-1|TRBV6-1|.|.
TGTGCCAGCAGTAGACAGGCCTGGGACACTGAAGCTTTCTTT
CASSRQAWDTEAFF
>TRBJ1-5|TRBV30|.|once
TGTGCCTGGGGGGGTACAGGAGGGATCGGCAATCAGCCCCAGCATTTT
CAWGGTGGIGNQPQHF
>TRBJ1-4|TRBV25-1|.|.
TGTGCCAGCAGTGAGGTTGGTAGAGGTAGTGAAAAACTGTTTTTT
CASSEVGRGSEKLFF
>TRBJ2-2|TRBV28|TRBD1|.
TGTGCCAGCAGTTTTGGGACAGACAACACCGGGGAGCTGTTTTTT
CASSFGTDNTGELFF
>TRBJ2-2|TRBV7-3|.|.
TGTGCCAGCAGCCCTAACGGGGGGCTGGGCGGGGAGCTGTTTTTT
CASSPNGGLGGELFF
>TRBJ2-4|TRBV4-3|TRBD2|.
TGCGCCAGCAGCCAATTTAAGGGTGGCGGGAGTAACGGAGCCAAAAACATTCAGTACTTC
CASSQFKGGGSNGAKNIQYF
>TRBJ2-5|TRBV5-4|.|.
TGTGCCAGCACCTCCCGGGGAGAGACCCAGTACTTC
CASTSRGETQYF
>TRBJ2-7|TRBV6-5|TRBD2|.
TGTGCCAGCGGGAGGGGTTTTTACGAGCAGTACTTC
CASGRGFYEQYF
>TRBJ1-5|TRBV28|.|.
TGTGCCAGCAGTTTAGGGAGGGGCCAGCCCCAGCATTTT
CASSLGRGQPQHF
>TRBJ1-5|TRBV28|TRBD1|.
TGTGCGGGCAGTTTCTCGACAGGGTCCAATCAGCCCCAGCATTTT
CAGSFSTGSNQPQHF
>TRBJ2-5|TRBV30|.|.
TGTGCCTGGAGTTGGGGCTTACGGACCCAGTACTTC
CAWSWGLRTQYF
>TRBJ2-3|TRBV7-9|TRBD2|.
TGTGCCAGCAGCTTAGTAGCGGGGGGGTCCACAGATACGCAGTATTTT
CASSLVAGGSTDTQYF
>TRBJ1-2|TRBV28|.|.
TGTGCCAGCAGTTTGACAGACTATGGCTACACCTTC
CASSLTDYGYTF
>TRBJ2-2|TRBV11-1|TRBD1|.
TGTGCCAGCAGCTGGGACAGGGGAACCGGGGAGCTGTTTTTT
CASSWDRGTGELFF
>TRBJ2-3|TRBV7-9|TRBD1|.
TGTGCCAGCAGCCTAACAGGGGGACCCACAGATACGCAGTATTTT
CASSLTGGPTDTQYF
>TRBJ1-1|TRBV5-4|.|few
TGTGCCATTGGGGGGGTAATGAACACTGAAGCTTTCTTT
CAIGGVMNTEAFF
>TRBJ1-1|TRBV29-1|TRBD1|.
TGCAGCGCCTGGGGGACAGGTCACACTGAAGCTTTCTTT
CSAWGTGHTEAFF
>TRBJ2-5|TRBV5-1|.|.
TGCGCCAGCAGCTTGGTGGTATCTAAAGAGACCCAGTACTTC
CASSLVVSKETQYF
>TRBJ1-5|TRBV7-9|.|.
TGTGCCAGCAGCTTAGTCGGGGATCAGCCCCAGCATTTT
CASSLVGDQPQHF
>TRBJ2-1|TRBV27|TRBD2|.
TGTGCCAGCAGTTGGGCGTCCGGGGGGGCCCGCTCCTACAATGAGCAGTTCTTC
CASSWASGGARSYNEQFF